This T cell receptor beta chain was captured in a study of T cells in Graves' hyperthyroidism and ophthalmopathy. V gave up 6 bases and J gave up 4 bases; unmatched junction bases: 9. CDR1 SNHLY and CDR2 FYNNEI come from the germline V gene. The CDR3 totals 15 residues. RNA transcripts provided the source from which TCR beta CDR3 regions were amplified. The primer set for the first-round RT-PCR of the TCR CDR3 was HTBI. MiXCR, applied by TCRdb to the multiplex PCR reads, yields one record per CDR3 protein. This sample has some 720,000 distinct CDR3 sequences; about a sixth occur once, and the top ten carry roughly 8%. For Graves' hyperthyroidism to be stable, ophthalmopathy could not progress within 18 months. Newly diagnosed hyperthyroidism, duration under 2 months, in patients aged 18 to 65.

This TCR was sampled from a man aged 18 to 30 with Graves' hyperthyroidism. The genes are TRBV2 and TRBJ2-1, with 7 bases that match TRBD2. Sequencing used blood. CDR3 in amino acids: CASRPLPSGYNEQFF. DNA of the CDR3: TGTGCCAGCAGGCCGCTGCCTAGCGGATACAATGAGCAGTTCTTC.